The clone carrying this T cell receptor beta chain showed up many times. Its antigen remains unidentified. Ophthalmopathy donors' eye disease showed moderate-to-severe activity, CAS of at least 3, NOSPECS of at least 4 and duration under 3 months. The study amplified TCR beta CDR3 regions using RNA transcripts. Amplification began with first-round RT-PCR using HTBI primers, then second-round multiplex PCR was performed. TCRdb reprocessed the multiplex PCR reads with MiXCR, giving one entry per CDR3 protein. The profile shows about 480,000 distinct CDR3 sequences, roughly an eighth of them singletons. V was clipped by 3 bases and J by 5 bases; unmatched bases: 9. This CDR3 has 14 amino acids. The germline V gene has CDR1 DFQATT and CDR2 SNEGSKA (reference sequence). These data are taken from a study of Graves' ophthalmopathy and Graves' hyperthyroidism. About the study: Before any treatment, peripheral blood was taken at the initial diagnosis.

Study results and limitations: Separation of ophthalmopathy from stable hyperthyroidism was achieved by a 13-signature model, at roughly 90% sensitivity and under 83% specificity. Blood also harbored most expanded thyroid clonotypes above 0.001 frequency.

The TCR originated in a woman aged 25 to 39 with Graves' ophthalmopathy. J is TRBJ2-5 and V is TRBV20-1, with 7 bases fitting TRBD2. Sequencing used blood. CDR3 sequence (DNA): TGCAGTGCTAGGTCCGCGGGGGAGTGGGAGACCCAGTACTTC. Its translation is CSARSAGEWETQYF.